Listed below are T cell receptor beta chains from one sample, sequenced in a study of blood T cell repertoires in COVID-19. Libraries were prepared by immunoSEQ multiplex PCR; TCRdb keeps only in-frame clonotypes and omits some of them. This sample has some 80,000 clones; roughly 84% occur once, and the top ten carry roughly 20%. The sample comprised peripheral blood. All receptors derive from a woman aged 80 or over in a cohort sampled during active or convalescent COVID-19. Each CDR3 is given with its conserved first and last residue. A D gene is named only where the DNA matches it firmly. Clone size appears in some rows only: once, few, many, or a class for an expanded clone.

DNA: TGTGCCAGCAGCCCCGGGGGGATAAACTATGGCTACACCTTC
CDR3: CASSPGGINYGYTF
J: TRBJ1-2
size: NA
V: TRBV5-6
D: NA

DNA: TGTGCCAGCAGTATACCATTAACGAGCTCTGGAAACACCATATATTTT
CDR3: CASSIPLTSSGNTIYF
J: TRBJ1-3
size: NA
V: TRBV6-6
D: NA

DNA: TGTGCCAGCAGCTCCGGGTCAAACTATGGCTACACCTTC
CDR3: CASSSGSNYGYTF
J: TRBJ1-2
size: NA
V: TRBV11-2
D: NA

DNA: TGTGCCAGCGGACAAACCGGGGAGGAAGAGACCCAGTACTTC
CDR3: CASGQTGEEETQYF
J: TRBJ2-5
size: NA
V: TRBV21-1
D: NA

DNA: TGTGCCAGCAGCCCTTCTAGCGGGAACAATGAGCAGTTCTTC
CDR3: CASSPSSGNNEQFF
J: TRBJ2-1
size: NA
V: TRBV3-1/TRBV3-2
D: TRBD2

DNA: TGTGCCAGCAGCCAAGTGGCAGGCGATGGCTACACCTTC
CDR3: CASSQVAGDGYTF
J: TRBJ1-2
size: NA
V: TRBV14
D: NA

DNA: TGTGCCAGCAGCCTGGTTCCGGGTTCACCCCTCCACTTT
CDR3: CASSLVPGSPLHF
J: TRBJ1-6
size: NA
V: TRBV5-4
D: NA

DNA: TGTGCCAGCAGCCAGAATAGCGGGAGCGCAGATACGCAGTATTTT
CDR3: CASSQNSGSADTQYF
J: TRBJ2-3
size: few
V: TRBV11-2
D: TRBD2

DNA: TGTGCCAGCAGCGGGGACAGCTCCTATAATTCACCCCTCCACTTT
CDR3: CASSGDSSYNSPLHF
J: TRBJ1-6
size: NA
V: TRBV9
D: TRBD1

DNA: TGCGCCAGCAGTCCCGGGACAACGAGCGGGAGTGGGGCAGATACGCAGTATTTT
CDR3: CASSPGTTSGSGADTQYF
J: TRBJ2-3
size: once
V: TRBV5-1
D: TRBD2

DNA: TGCAGCGTCCCGGGACAGGAAGTTGAGTCACACACTGATACGCAGTATTTT
CDR3: CSVPGQEVESHTDTQYF
J: TRBJ2-3
size: NA
V: TRBV29-1
D: TRBD1

DNA: TGTGCCAGCTCACCAGGATTCGAGAAGCGGCAAGAGACCCAGTACTTC
CDR3: CASSPGFEKRQETQYF
J: TRBJ2-5
size: NA
V: TRBV18
D: NA

DNA: TGTGCCAGCAGCCATGGACAGGGTCAATCACCCCTCCACTTT
CDR3: CASSHGQGQSPLHF
J: TRBJ1-6
size: NA
V: TRBV3-1/TRBV3-2
D: TRBD1

DNA: TGTGCCAGCAGTGACGGAGCCAGGGGAAGTCAGCCCCAGCATTTT
CDR3: CASSDGARGSQPQHF
J: TRBJ1-5
size: NA
V: TRBV28
D: NA

DNA: TGTGCCAGTCGGGACAGGGGAAGCACTGAAGCTTTCTTT
CDR3: CASRDRGSTEAFF
J: TRBJ1-1
size: few
V: TRBV19
D: TRBD1

DNA: TGCAGCGTTGAAGCTGGCAGGGGTACTAGCACAGATACGCAGTATTTT
CDR3: CSVEAGRGTSTDTQYF
J: TRBJ2-3
size: NA
V: TRBV29-1
D: NA

DNA: TGTGCCAGCAGTGAACAGGCAGGGAGGTCAGATACGCAGTATTTT
CDR3: CASSEQAGRSDTQYF
J: TRBJ2-3
size: NA
V: TRBV2
D: NA